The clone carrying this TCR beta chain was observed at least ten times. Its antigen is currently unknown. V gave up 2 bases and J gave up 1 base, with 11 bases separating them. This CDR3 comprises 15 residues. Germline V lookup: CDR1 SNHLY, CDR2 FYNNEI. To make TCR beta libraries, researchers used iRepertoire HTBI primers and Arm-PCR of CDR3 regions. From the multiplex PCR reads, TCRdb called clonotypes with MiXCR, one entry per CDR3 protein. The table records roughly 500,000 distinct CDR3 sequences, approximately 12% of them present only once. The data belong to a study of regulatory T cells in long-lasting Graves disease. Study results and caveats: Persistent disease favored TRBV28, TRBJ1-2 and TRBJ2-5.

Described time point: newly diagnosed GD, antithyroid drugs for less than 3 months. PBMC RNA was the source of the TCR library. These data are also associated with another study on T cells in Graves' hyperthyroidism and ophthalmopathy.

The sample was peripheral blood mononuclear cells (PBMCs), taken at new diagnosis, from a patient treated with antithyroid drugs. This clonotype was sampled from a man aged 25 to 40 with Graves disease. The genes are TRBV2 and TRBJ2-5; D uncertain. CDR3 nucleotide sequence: TGTGCCAGCAGTGAATGGGCAGATTCCCAAGAGACCCAGTACTTC. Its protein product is CASSEWADSQETQYF.